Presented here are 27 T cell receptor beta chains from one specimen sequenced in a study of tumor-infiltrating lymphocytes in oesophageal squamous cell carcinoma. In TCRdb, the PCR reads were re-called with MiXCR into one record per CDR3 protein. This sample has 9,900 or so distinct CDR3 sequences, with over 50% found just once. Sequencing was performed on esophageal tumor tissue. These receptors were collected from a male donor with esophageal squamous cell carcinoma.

The CDR3 protein is CASSSDRGRRYTF. Here the CDR3 DNA reads TGTGCCAGCAGTTCCGACAGGGGGAGACGCTACACCTTC. V and J are TRBV6-5 and TRBJ1-2; TRBD1 aligns across 9 bases. V lost 4 bases, J lost 9 bases, and 6 bases stayed unmatched. This CDR3 is 13 amino acids long. CDR1 and CDR2 from the germline V gene are MNHEY and SVGAGI.

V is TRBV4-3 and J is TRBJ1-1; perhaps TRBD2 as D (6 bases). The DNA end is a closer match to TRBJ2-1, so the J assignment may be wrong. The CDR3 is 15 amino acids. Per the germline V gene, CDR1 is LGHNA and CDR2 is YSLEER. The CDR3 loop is CASSRLGLRRDEQFF. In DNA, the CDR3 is TGCGCCAGCAGCCGCTTGGGACTCCGCCGCGATGAGCAGTTCTTC.

The CDR3 DNA sequence: TGTGCCAGCAGCTTAGGGGGACTAGCTTCCTACAATGAGCAGTTCTTC. As protein: CASSLGGLASYNEQFF. The chain has TRBV11-3 and TRBJ2-1; 9 bases fit TRBD2. This CDR3 is built from 16 residues. Trimming removed 1 base from V and 1 base from J; junction bases left unmatched: 2. The V gene's germline CDR1 is SGHNT and CDR2 YENEEA.

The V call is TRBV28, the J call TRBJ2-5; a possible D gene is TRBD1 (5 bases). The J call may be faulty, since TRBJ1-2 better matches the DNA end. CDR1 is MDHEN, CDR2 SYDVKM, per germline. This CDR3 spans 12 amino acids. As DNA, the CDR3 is TGTGCCAGCTCGTGGAGGGGATATGGCTACACCTTC. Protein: CASSWRGYGYTF.

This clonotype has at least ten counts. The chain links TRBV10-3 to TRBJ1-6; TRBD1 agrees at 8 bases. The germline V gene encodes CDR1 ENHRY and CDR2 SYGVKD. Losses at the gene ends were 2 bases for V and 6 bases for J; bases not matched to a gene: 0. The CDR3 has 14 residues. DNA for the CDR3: TGTGCCATCAGTGAGGGACAGGGTAATTCACCCCTCCACTTT. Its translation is CAISEGQGNSPLHF.

The CDR3 sequence is CASSSTQGSNQPQHF. CDR3 in DNA: TGTGCCAGCAGCTCCACACAGGGTAGCAATCAGCCCCAGCATTTT. This chain uses TRBV7-9 with TRBJ1-5; D is possibly TRBD1 (6 bases). This CDR3 contains 15 residues. The V and J ends lost 4 bases and 0 bases respectively, with 10 bases between them. Germline V CDR1 and CDR2: SEHNR, FQNEAQ (reference sequence).

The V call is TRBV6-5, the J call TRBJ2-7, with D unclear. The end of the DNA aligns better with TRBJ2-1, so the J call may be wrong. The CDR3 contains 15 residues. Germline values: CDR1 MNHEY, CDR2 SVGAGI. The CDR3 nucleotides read TGTGCCAGCAGTGAAGGTTGGGAAGGTCCCCATGAGCAGTTCTTC. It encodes CASSEGWEGPHEQFF.

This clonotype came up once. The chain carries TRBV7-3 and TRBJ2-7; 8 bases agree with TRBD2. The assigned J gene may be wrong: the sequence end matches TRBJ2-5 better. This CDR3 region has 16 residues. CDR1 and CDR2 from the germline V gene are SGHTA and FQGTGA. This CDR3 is CASSFGLAGSQETQYF. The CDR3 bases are TGTGCCAGCAGCTTTGGGCTAGCGGGTTCCCAAGAGACCCAGTACTTC.

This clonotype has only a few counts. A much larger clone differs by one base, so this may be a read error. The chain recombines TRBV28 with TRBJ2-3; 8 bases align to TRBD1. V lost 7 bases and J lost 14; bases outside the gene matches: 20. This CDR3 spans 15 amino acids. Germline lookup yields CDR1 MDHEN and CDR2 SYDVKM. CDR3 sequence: CASNGVAGGFGELYF. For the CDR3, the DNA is TGTGCCAGCAACGGGGTTGCAGGGGGCTTCGGGGAGCTGTATTTT.

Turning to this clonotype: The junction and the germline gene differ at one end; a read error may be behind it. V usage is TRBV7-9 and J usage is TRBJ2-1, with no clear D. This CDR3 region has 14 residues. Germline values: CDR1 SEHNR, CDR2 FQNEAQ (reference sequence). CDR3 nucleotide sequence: TGTGCCAGCAGCTTTTATGTGGACGATTCACCCCTCCACTTC. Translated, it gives CASSFYVDDSPLHF. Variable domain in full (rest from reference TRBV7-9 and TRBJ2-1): DTGVSQNPRHKITKRGQNVTFRCDPISEHNRLYWYRQTLGQGPEFLTYFQNEAQLEKSRLLSDRFSAERPKGSFSTLEIQRTEQGDSAMYLCASSFYVDDSPLHFGPGTRLTVL.

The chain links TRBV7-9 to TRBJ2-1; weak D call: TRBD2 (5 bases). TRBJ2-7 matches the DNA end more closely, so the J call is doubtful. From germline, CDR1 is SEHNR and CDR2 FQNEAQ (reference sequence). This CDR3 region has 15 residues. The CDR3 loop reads CASSLGPGSSYEQYF. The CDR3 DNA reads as TGTGCCAGCAGCTTAGGTCCGGGAAGCTCCTACGAGCAGTACTTC.

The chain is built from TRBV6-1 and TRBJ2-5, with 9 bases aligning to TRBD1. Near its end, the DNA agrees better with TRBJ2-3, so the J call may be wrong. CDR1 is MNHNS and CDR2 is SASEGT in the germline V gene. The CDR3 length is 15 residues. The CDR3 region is CASSPTGGGTDTQYF. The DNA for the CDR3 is TGTGCCAGCAGTCCAACAGGGGGCGGCACAGATACGCAGTATTTT.

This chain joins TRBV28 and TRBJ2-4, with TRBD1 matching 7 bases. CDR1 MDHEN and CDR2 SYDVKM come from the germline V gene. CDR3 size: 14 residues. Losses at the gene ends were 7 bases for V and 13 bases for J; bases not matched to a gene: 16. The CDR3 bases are TGTGCCAGCACCCAGGACAGGTCCCTCTGGGAGCAGTACTTC. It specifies CASTQDRSLWEQYF.

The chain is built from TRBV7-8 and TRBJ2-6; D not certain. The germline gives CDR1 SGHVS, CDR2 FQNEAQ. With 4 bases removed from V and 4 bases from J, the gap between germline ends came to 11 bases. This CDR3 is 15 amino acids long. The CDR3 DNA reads TGTGCCAGCAGCTGGCAGGATCCAGGGGCCAACGTCCTGACTTTC. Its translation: CASSWQDPGANVLTF.

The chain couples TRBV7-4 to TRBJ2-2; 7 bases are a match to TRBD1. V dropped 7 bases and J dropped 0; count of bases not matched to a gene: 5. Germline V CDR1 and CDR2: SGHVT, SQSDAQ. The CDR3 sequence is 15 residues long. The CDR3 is CASTLTGANTGELFF. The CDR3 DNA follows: TGTGCCAGCACCCTAACAGGGGCGAACACCGGGGAGCTGTTTTTT.

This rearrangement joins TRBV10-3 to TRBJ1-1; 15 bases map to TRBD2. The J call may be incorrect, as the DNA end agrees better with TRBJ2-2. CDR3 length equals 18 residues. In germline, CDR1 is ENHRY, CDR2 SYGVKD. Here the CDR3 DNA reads TGTGCCATCAGTGGGATAGGACTAGCGGGGGGGTCGACGGGGGAGCTGTTTTTT. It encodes CAISGIGLAGGSTGELFF.

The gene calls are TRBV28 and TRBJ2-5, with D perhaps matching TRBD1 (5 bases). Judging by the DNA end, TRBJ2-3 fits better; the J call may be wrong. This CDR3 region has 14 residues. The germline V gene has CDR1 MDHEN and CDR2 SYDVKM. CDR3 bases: TGTGCCAGCACCCAGGGCATGGGTACAGATACGCAGTATTTT. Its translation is CASTQGMGTDTQYF.

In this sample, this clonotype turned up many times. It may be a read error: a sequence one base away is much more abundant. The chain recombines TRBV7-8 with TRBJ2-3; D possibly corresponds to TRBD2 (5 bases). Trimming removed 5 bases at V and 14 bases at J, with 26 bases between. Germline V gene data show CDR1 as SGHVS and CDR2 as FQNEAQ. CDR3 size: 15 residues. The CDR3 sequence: CASSPGRRSTGELYF. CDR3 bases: TGTGCCAGCAGCCCTGGACGCAGGAGCACCGGGGAGCTGTATTTT.

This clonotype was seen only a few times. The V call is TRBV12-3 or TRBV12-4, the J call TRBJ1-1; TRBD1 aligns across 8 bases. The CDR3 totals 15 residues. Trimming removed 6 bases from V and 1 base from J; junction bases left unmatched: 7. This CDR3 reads CASSRGQGGNTEAFF. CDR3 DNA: TGTGCCAGCAGCCGAGGACAGGGAGGGAACACTGAAGCTTTCTTT.

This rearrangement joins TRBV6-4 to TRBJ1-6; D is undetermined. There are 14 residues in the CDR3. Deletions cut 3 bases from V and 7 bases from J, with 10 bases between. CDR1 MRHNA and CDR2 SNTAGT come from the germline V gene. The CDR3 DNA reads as TGTGCCAGCAGTGAAGGGTTTCTAAATTCACCCCTCCACTTT. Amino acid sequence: CASSEGFLNSPLHF.

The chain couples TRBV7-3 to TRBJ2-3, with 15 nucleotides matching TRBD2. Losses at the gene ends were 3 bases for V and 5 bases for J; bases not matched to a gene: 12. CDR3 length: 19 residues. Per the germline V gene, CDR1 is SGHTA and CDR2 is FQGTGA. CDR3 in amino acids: CASSFFRTSGREGRDTQYF. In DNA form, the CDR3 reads TGTGCCAGCAGCTTCTTCCGGACTAGCGGGAGGGAGGGTAGAGATACGCAGTATTTT.

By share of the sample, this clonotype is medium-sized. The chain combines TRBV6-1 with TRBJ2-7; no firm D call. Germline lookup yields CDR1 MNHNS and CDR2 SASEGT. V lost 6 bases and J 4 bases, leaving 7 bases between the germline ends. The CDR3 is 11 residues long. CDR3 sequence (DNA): TGTGCCAGCAGAGTAGGGTACGAGCAGTACTTC. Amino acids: CASRVGYEQYF.

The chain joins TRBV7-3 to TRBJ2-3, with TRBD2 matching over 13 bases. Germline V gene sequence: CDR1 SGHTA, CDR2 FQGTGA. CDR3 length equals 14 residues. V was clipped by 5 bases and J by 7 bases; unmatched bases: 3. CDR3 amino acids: CASSELAGGHTQYF. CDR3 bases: TGTGCCAGCAGCGAACTAGCGGGGGGGCATACGCAGTATTTT.

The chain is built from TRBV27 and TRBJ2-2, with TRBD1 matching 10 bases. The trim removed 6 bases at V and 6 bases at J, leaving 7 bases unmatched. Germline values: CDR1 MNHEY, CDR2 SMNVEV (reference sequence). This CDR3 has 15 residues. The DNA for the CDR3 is TGTGCCAGCAGGACCGGGACAGGGGTTCCCGGGGAGCTGTTTTTT. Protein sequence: CASRTGTGVPGELFF.

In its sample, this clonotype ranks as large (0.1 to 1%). CDR3: CASRIQGSSTDTQYF. For the CDR3, the DNA is TGTGCCAGCAGGATACAGGGGTCTAGCACAGATACGCAGTATTTT. The chain links TRBV6-1 to TRBJ2-3; 7 bases line up with TRBD1. The CDR3 length is 15 residues. Germline V gene data show CDR1 as MNHNS and CDR2 as SASEGT. J lost 0 bases, V lost 6 bases, and 6 bases had no gene match.

The CDR3 spells CASSYTSGRSADTQYF. The DNA for the CDR3 is TGTGCCAGCAGCTACACTAGCGGGAGATCCGCAGATACGCAGTATTTT. The chain employs TRBV7-8 and TRBJ2-3, with 11 positions matching TRBD2. Per the germline V gene, CDR1 is SGHVS and CDR2 is FQNEAQ. The CDR3 consists of 16 residues. The V and J ends lost 4 bases and 4 bases, in that order; junction bases with no gene match: 7.

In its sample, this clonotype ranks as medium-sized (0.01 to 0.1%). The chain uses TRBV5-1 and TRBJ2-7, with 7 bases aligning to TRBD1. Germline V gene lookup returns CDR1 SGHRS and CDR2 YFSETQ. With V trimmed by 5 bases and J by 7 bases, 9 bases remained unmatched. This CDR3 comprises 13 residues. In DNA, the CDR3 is TGCGCCAGCAGAGGGACAGACTACGAGGAGCAGTACTTC. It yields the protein CASRGTDYEEQYF.